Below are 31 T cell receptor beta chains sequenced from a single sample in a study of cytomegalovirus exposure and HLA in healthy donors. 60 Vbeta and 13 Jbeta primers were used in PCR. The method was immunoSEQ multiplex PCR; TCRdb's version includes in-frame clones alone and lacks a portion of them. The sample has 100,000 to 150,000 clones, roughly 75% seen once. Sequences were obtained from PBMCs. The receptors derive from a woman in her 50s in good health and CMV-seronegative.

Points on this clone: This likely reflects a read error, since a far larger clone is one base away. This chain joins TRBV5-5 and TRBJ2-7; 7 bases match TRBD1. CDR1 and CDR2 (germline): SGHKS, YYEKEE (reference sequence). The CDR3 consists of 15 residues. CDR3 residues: CASTLDEGADYEQYF. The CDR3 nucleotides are TGTGCCAGCACCTTGGATGAGGGGGCGGACTACGAGCAGTACTTC.

The CDR3 DNA is TGTGCCAGTTCGCCCAACTGTGGGGCCAACGTCCTGACTTTC. As protein: CASSPNCGANVLTF. The V call is TRBV7-5, the J call TRBJ2-6; TRBD2, the table's D call, lacks a check against the DNA. TRBV7-5 is a known pseudogene. The CDR3 spans 14 residues.

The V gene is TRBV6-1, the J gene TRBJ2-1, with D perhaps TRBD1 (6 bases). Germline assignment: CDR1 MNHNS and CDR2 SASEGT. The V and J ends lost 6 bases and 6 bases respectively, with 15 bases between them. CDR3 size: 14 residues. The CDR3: CASRLQGGGNEQFF. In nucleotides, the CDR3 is TGTGCCAGCAGGCTACAGGGTGGAGGCAATGAGCAGTTCTTC.

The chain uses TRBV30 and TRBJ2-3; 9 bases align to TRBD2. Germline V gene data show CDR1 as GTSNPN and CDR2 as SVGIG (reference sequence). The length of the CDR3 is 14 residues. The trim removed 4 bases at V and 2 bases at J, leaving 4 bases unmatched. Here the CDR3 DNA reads TGTGCCTGGACTAGCGGGGAAACCACAGATACGCAGTATTTT. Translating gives CAWTSGETTDTQYF.

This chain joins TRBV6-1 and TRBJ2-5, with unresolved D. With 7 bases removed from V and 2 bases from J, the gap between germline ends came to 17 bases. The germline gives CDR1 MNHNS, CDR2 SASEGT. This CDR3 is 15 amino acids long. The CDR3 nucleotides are TGTGCCAGCACTCGAAACCCCTCTACGCAAGAGACCCAGTACTTC. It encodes CASTRNPSTQETQYF.

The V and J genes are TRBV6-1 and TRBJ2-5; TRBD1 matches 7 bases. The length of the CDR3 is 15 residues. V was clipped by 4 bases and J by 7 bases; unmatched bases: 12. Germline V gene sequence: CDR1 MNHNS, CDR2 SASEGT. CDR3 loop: CASSGYSTGIGTQYF. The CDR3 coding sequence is TGTGCCAGCAGTGGCTACTCGACAGGGATCGGGACCCAGTACTTC.

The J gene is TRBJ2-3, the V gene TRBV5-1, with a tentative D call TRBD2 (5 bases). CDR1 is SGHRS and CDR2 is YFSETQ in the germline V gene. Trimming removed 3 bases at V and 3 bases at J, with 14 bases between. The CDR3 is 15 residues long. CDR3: CASSSDGGGTDTQYF. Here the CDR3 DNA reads TGCGCCAGCAGCTCAGACGGAGGAGGAACAGATACGCAGTATTTT. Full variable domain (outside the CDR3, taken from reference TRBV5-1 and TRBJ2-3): KAGVTQTPRYLIKTRGQQVTLSCSPISGHRSVSWYQQTPGQGLQFLFEYFSETQRNKGNFPGRFSGRQFSNSRSEMNVSTLELGDSALYLCASSSDGGGTDTQYFGPGTRLTVL.

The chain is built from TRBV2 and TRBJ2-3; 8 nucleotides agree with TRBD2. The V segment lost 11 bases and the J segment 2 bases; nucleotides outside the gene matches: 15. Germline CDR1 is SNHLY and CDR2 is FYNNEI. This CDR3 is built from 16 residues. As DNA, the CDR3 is TGTGCCTCCTCTAAAATGACTAGCGCAGTCACAGATACGCAGTATTTT. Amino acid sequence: CASSKMTSAVTDTQYF.

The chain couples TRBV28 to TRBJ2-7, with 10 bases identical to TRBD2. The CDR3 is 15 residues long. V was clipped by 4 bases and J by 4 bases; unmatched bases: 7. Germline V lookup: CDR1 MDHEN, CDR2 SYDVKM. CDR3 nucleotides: TGTGCCAGCAGTTCCCGGACTAGCGGAGAGTACGAGCAGTACTTC. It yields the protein CASSSRTSGEYEQYF.

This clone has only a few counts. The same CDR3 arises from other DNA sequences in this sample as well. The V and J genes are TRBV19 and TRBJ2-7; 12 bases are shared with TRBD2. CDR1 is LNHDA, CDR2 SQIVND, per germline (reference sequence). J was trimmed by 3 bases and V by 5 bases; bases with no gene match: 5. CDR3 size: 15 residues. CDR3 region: CASSLLAGGFYEQYF. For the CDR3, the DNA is TGTGCCAGTAGTCTACTAGCGGGGGGATTCTACGAGCAGTACTTC.

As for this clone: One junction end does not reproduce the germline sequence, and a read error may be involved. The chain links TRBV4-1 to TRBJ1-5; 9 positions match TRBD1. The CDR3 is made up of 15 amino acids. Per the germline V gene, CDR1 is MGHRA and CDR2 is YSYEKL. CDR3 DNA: TGTGCCAGCAGCCAAGAGGACGGACAGGGGAGGTCCCAGCATTTT. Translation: CASSQEDGQGRSQHF.

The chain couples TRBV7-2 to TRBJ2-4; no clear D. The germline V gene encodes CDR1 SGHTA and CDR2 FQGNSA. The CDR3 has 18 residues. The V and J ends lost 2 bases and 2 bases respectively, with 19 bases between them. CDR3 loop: CASSLSPWLVVSKNIQYF. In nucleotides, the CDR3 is TGTGCCAGCAGCTTATCTCCATGGCTAGTCGTGTCCAAAAACATTCAGTACTTC. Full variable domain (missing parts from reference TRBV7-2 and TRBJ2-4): GAGVSQSPSNKVTEKGKDVELRCDPISGHTALYWYRQSLGQGLEFLIYFQGNSAPDKSGLPSDRFSAERTGGSVSTLTIQRTQQEDSAVYLCASSLSPWLVVSKNIQYFGAGTRLSVL.

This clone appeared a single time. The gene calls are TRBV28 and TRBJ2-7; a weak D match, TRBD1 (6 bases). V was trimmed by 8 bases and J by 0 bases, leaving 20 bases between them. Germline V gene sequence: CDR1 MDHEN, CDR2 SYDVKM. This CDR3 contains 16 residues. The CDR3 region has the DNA TGTGCCAGCGGCCTTGGGGGCGAAGGTAGCTCCTACGAGCAGTACTTC. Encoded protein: CASGLGGEGSSYEQYF.

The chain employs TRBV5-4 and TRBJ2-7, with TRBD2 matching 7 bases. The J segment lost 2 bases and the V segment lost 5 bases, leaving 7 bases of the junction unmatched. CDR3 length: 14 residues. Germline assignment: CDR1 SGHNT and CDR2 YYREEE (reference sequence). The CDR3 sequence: CASRTTGGPYEQYF. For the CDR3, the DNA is TGTGCCAGCAGAACTACGGGAGGTCCCTACGAGCAGTACTTC. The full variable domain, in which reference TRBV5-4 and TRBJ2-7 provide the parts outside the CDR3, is ETGVTQSPTHLIKTRGQQVTLRCSSQSGHNTVSWYQQALGQGPQFIFQYYREEENGRGNFPPRFSGLQFPNYSSELNVNALELDDSALYLCASRTTGGPYEQYFGPGTRLTVT.

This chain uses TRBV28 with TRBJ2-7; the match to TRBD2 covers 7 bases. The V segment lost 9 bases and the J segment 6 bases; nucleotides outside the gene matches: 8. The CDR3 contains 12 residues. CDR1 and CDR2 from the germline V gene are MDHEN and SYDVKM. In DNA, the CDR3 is TGTGCCAGTTTGGGGGGGTCCGGCGAGCAGTACTTC. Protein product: CASLGGSGEQYF.

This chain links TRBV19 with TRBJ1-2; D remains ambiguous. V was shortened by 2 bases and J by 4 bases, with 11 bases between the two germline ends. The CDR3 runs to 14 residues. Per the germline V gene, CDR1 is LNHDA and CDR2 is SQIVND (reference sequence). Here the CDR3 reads CASSIPGVFYGYTF. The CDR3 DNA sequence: TGTGCCAGTAGTATACCAGGTGTGTTCTATGGCTACACCTTC.

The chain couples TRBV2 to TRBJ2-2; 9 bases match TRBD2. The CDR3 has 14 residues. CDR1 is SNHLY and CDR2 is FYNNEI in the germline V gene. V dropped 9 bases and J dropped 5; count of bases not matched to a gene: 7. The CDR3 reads CARHLAGVTGELFF. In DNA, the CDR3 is TGTGCCAGACATTTAGCGGGAGTTACCGGGGAGCTGTTTTTT.

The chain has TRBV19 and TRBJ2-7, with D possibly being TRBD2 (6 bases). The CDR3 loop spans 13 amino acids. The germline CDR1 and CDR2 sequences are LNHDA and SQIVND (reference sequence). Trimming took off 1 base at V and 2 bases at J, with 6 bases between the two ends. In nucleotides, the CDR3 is TGTGCCAGTAGTATAGCGGGAGCCTACGAGCAGTACTTC. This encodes CASSIAGAYEQYF. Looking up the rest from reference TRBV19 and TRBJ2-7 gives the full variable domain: DGGITQSPKYLFRKEGQNVTLSCEQNLNHDAMYWYRQDPGQGLRLIYYSQIVNDFQKGDIAEGYSVSREKKESFPLTVTSAQKNPTAFYLCASSIAGAYEQYFGPGTRLTVT.

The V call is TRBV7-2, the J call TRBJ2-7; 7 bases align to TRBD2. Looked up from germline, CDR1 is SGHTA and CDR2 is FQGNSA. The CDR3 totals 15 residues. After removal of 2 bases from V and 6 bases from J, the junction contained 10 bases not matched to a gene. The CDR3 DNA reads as TGTGCCAGCAGCTTACTCGTGGGGGGGGAGTCCGAGCAGTACTTC. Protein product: CASSLLVGGESEQYF.

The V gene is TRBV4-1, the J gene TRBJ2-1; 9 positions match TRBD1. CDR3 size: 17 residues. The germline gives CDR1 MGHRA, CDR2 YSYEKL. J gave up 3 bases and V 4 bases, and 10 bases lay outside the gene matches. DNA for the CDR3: TGCGCCAGCAGCCCGCGGACAGGGGTTTTCGTCTACAATGAGCAGTTCTTC. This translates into CASSPRTGVFVYNEQFF.

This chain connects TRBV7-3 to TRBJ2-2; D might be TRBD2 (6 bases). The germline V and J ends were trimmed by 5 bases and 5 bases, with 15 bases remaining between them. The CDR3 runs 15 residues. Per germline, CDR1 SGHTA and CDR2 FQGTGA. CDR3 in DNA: TGTGCCAGCAGCCCAGGAGGGCCTGGAACCGGGGAGCTGTTTTTT. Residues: CASSPGGPGTGELFF.

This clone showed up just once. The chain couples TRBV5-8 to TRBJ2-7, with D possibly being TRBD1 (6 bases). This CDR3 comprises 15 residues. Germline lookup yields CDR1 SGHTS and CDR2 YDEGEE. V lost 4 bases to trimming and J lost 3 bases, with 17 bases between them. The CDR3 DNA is TGTGCCAGCAGCCGGGCCGGGACACCCCTCTACGAGCAGTACTTC. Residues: CASSRAGTPLYEQYF. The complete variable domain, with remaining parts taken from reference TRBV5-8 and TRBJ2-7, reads EAGVTQSPTHLIKTRGQQATLRCSPISGHTSVYWYQQALGLGLQFLLWYDEGEERNRGNFPPRFSGRQFPNYSSELNVNALELEDSALYLCASSRAGTPLYEQYFGPGTRLTVT.

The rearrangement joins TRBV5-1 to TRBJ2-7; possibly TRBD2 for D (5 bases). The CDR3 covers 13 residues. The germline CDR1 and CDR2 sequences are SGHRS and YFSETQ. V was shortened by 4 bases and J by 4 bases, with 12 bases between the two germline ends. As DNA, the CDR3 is TGCGCCAGCAGCCGGACCGGGATTTACGAGCAGTACTTC. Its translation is CASSRTGIYEQYF.

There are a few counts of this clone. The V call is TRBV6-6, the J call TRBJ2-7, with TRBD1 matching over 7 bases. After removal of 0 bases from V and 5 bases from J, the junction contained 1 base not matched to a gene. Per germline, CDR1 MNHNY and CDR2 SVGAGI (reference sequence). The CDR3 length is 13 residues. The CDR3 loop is CASSYSTGNEQYF. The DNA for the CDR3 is TGTGCCAGCAGTTACTCGACAGGGAACGAGCAGTACTTC.

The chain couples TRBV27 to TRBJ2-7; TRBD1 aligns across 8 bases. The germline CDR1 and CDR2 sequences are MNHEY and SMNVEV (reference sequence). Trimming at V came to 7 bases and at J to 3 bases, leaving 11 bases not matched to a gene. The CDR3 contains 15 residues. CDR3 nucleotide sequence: TGTGCCAGCACTTCCCCCGGGACAGGAGTCTACGAGCAGTACTTC. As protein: CASTSPGTGVYEQYF.

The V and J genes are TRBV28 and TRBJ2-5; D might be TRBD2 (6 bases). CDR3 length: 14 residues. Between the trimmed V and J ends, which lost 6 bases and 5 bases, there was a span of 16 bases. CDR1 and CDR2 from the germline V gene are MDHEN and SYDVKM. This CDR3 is CASSLARSEETQYF. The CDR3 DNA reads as TGTGCCAGCAGCCTAGCGAGGTCTGAGGAGACCCAGTACTTC. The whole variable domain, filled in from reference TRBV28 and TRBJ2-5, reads DVKVTQSSRYLVKRTGEKVFLECVQDMDHENMFWYRQDPGLGLRLIYFSYDVKMKEKGDIPEGYSVSREKKERFSLILESASTNQTSMYLCASSLARSEETQYFGPGTRLLVL.

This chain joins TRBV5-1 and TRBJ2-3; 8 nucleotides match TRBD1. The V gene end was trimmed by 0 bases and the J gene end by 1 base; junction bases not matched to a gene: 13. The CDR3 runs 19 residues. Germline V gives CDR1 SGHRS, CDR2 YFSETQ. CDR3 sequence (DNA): TGCGCCAGCAGCTTGGACGTAGGCGGACAGGGCCTAGGCACAGATACGCAGTATTTT. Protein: CASSLDVGGQGLGTDTQYF.

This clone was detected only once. The CDR3 loop reads CASRTGGIDSPLHF. The CDR3 DNA follows: TGTGCCAGCAGGACAGGGGGTATAGACTCACCCCTCCACTTT. This sequence joins TRBV27 and TRBJ1-6, with 9 bases identical to TRBD1. CDR1 and CDR2 from the germline V gene are MNHEY and SMNVEV (reference sequence). The CDR3 totals 14 residues. V gave up 6 bases and J gave up 10 bases; unmatched junction bases: 7.

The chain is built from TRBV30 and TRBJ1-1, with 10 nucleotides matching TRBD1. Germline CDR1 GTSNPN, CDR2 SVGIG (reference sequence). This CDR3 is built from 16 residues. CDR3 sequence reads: CAQVPGQGLFEPTYFF. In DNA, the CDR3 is TGTGCTCAAGTCCCGGGACAGGGGCTTTTTGAGCCAACTTATTTCTTT.

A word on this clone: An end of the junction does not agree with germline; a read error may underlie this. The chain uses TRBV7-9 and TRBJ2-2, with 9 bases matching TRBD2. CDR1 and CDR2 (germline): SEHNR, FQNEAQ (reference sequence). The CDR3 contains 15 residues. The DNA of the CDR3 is TGTTCCAGCAGCTTAGCTAGCGGGGCTGCCGGGGAGCTGTTTTTT. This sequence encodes CSSSLASGAAGELFF.

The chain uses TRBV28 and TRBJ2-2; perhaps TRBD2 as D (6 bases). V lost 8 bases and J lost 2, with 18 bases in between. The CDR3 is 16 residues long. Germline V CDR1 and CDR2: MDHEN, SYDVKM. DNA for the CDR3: TGTGCCAGCCGGGAAGTGGCGGGAAGCAACACCGGGGAGCTGTTTTTT. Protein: CASREVAGSNTGELFF. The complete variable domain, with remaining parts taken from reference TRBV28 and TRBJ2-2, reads DVKVTQSSRYLVKRTGEKVFLECVQDMDHENMFWYRQDPGLGLRLIYFSYDVKMKEKGDIPEGYSVSREKKERFSLILESASTNQTSMYLCASREVAGSNTGELFFGEGSRLTVL.